This T cell receptor (beta chain) derives from a study of T-cell reconstitution after alpha-beta-depleted transplantation in children. The CDR3 is 14 residues long. Looked up from germline, CDR1 is LGHNA and CDR2 is YSLEER. Deletions cut 2 bases from V and 8 bases from J, with 13 bases between. Unique molecular identifiers were used to barcode this TCRbeta library. MiXCR, run by TCRdb on the PCR reads, gives a single entry per CDR3 protein. This table has about 460,000 distinct CDR3 sequences, 9.5% to 12% appearing once. The clonotype comes from a female patient aged 2-15 years who had a stem cell transplant for aplastic anemia, so the T cells may come from the graft donor. The chain uses TRBV4-3 and TRBJ2-1; no firm D call. Sequencing was performed on PBMCs, mostly from graft donor cells, taken 180 days after TCRalphabeta/CD19-depleted stem cell transplant. CDR3 amino acids: CASSQKWTYYEQFF. The CDR3 DNA reads TGCGCCAGCAGCCAAAAATGGACCTATTATGAGCAGTTCTTC.